The sequence of this T cell receptor beta chain was determined in a study of blood T cell repertoires in COVID-19. Background on the study: Samples taken during acute and convalescent COVID-19 were collected in the United States, Italy and Spain. Sources were T cells, B-cell-depleted T cells, or PBMCs; the material itself was cDNA or gDNA.

In the source study's methods: Scientists estimated how many nucleated cells there were by amplifying reference gene primers. TCRdb keeps only in-frame clones here, not all; method: immunoSEQ multiplex PCR. The V and J calls and clone size were taken over from that table, and D and trimming were inferred from the DNA. Of tens of thousands of clones detected, approximately 80% appear once; the ten largest clones hold 25% to 35%. Trimming left V 1 base short and J 12 bases short, with 10 bases between. CDR3 length: 11 amino acids. Germline loops: CDR1 DFQATT, CDR2 SNEGSKA (reference sequence). The sequence was obtained from a woman over 75 with active or convalescent COVID-19. The rearrangement uses TRBV20-1 and TRBJ2-1; D may be TRBD2 (6 bases). Sequencing input: peripheral blood. The CDR3 sequence is CSARAPGRQFF. CDR3 nucleotides: TGCAGTGCTAGAGCCCCCGGGAGGCAGTTCTTC.